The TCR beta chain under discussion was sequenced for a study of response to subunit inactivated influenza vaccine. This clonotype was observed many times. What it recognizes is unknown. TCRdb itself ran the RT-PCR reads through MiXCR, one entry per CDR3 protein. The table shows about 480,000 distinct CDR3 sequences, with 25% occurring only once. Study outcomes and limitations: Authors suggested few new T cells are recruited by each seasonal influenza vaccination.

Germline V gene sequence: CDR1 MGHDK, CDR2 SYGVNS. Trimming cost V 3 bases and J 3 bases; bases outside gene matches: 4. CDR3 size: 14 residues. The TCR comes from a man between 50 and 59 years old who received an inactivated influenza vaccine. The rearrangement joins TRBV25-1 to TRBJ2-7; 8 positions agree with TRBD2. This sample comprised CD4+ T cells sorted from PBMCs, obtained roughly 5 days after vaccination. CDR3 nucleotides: TGTGCCAGCAGTGACAGCGGGAGAAGCTACGAGCAGTACTTC. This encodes CASSDSGRSYEQYF.